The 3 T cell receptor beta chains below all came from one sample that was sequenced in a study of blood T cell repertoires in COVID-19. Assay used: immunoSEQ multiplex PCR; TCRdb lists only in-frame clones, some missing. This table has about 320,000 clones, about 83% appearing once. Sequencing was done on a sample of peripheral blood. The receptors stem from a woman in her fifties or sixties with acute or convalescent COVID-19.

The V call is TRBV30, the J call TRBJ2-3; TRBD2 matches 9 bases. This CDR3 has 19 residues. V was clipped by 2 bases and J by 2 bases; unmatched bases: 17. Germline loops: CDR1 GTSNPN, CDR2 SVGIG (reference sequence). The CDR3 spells CAWSWGGRAKFGSTDTQYF. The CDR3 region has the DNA TGTGCCTGGAGTTGGGGCGGGAGGGCCAAGTTTGGGTCCACAGATACGCAGTATTTT.

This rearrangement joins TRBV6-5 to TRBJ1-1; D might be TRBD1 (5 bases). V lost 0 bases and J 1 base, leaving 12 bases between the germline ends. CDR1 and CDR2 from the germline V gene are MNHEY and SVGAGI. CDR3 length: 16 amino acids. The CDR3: CASSYSIGGGNTEAFF. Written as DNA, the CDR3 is TGTGCCAGCAGTTACTCAATAGGCGGGGGGAACACTGAAGCTTTCTTT.

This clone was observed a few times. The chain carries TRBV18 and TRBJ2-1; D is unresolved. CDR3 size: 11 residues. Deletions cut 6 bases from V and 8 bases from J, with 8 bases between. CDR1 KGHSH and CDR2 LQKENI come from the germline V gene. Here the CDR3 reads CASSRDYEQFF. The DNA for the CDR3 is TGTGCCAGCTCTCGCGATTATGAGCAGTTCTTC. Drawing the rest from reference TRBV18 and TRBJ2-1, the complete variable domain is NAGVMQNPRHLVRRRGQEARLRCSPMKGHSHVYWYRQLPEEGLKFMVYLQKENIIDESGMPKERFSAEFPKEGPSILRIQQVVRGDSAAYFCASSRDYEQFFGPGTRLTVL.